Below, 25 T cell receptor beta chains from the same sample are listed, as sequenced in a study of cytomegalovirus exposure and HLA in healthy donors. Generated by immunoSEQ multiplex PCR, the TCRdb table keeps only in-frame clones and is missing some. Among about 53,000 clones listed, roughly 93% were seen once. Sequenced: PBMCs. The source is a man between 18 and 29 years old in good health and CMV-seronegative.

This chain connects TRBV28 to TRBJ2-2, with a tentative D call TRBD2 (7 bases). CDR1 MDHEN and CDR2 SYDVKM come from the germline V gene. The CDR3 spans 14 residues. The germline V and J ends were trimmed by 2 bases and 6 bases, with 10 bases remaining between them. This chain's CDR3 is CASSLAGASGELFF. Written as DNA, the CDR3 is TGTGCCAGCAGTTTAGCGGGGGCATCCGGGGAGCTGTTTTTT.

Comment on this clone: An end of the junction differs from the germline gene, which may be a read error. DNA for the CDR3: TGCGCCAGCAGTCACCGGGACAGGGGTCATCCCCTCGTCGACTTC. This translates into CASSHRDRGHPLVDF. The gene calls are TRBV23-1 and TRBJ2-7, with 10 bases identical to TRBD1. TRBV23-1 is an open reading frame whose function is uncertain. CDR3 length: 15 amino acids.

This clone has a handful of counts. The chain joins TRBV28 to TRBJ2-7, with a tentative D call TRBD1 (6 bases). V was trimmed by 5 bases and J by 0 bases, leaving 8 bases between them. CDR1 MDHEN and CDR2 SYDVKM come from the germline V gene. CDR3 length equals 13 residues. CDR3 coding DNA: TGTGCCAGCAGTACAGGGAGCTCCTACGAGCAGTACTTC. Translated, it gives CASSTGSSYEQYF.

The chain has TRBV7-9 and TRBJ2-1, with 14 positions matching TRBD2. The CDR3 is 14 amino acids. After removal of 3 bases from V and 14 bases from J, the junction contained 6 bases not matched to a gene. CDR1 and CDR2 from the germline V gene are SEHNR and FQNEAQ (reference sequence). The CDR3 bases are TGTGCCAGCAGCTTGAACCCGGGACTAGCGGGGGAGTTCTTC. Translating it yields CASSLNPGLAGEFF.

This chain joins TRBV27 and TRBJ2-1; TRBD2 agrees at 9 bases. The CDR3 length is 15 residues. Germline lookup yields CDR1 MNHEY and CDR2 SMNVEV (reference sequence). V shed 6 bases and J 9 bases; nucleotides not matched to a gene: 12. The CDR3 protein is CASSLNLSGRSEQFF. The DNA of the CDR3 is TGTGCCAGCAGCCTCAACCTTAGCGGGAGATCTGAGCAGTTCTTC.

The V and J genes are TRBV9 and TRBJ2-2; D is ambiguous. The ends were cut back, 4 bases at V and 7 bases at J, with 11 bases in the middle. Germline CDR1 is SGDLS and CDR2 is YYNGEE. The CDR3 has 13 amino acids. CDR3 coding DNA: TGTGCCAGCAGCTCCCGCCAGGACGGGGAGCTGTTTTTT. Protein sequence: CASSSRQDGELFF.

Here the CDR3 DNA reads TGTGCCAGCAGCCTTTCTGGGGAGGGGGACAATGAGCAGTTCTTC. The encoded protein is CASSLSGEGDNEQFF. The rearrangement links TRBV4-2 to TRBJ2-1; maybe TRBD2 (7 bases). Trimming pared 4 bases from V and 5 bases from J, leaving 15 bases between. Germline CDR1 is LGHNA and CDR2 is YNFKEQ. There are 15 residues in the CDR3.

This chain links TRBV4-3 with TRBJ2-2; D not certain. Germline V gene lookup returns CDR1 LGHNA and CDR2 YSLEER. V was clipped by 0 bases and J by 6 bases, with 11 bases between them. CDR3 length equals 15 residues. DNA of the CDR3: TGCGCCAGCAGCCAAGAGGCACGGAGTCCCGGGGAGCTGTTTTTT. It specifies CASSQEARSPGELFF.

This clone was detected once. CDR3 sequence: CASSHRGAGSGANVLTF. CDR3 nucleotides: TGCGCCAGCAGCCATCGGGGGGCAGGTTCTGGGGCCAACGTCCTGACTTTC. This sequence joins TRBV4-3 and TRBJ2-6; the D gene is possibly TRBD2 (7 bases). CDR1 LGHNA and CDR2 YSLEER come from the germline V gene. This CDR3 has 17 amino acids. Trimming shortened V by 3 bases and J by 1 base, and 13 bases separated the two germline ends.

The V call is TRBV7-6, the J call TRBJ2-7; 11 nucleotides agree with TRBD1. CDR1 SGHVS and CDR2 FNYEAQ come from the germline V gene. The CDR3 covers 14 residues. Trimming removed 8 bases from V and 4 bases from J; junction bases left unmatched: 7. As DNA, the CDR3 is TGTGCCAGCGCTCTCGGGACAGGGGGTTACGAGCAGTACTTC. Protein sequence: CASALGTGGYEQYF.

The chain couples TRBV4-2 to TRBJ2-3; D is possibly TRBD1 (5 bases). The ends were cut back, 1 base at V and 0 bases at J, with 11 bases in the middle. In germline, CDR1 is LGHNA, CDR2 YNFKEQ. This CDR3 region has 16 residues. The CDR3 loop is CASSQAQGASTDTQYF. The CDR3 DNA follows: TGTGCCAGCAGCCAAGCTCAAGGGGCCAGCACAGATACGCAGTATTTT.

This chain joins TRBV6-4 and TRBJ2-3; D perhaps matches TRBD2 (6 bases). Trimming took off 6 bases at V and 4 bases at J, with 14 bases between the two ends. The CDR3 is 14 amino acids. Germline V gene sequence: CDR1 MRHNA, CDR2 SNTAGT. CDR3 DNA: TGTGCCAGCAGCGCAAGACTAGAATCAGATACGCAGTATTTT. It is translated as CASSARLESDTQYF.

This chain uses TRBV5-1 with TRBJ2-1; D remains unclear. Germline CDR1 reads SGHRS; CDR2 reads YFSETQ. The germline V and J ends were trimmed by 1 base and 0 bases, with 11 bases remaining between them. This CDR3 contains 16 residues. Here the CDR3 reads CASSLYRGDSYNEQFF. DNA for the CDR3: TGCGCCAGCAGCTTGTATCGCGGAGACTCCTACAATGAGCAGTTCTTC.

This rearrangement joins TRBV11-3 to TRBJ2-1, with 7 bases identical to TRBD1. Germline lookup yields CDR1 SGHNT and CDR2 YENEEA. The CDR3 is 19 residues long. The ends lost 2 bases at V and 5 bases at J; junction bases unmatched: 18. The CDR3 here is CASSLFNFIRPRGHNEQFF. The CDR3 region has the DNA TGTGCCAGCAGCTTATTTAACTTTATCAGACCAAGGGGGCACAATGAGCAGTTCTTC.

This chain's CDR3 is CASSHAAKGLAGTYEQYF. DNA of the CDR3: TGTGCCAGCAGCCATGCTGCAAAAGGACTAGCGGGGACCTACGAGCAGTACTTC. The chain is built from TRBV4-2 and TRBJ2-7, with TRBD2 matching 12 bases. CDR3 length equals 18 residues. CDR1 and CDR2 from the germline V gene are LGHNA and YNFKEQ. Unmatched junction bases numbered 11, after V lost 3 bases and J lost 2 bases.

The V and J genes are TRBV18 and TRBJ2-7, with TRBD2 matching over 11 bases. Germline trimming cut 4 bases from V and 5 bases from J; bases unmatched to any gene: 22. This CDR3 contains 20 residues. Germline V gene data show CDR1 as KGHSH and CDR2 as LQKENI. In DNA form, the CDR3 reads TGTGCCAGCTCACAACTTGGGACAGCGGGGCTTAGCGGGAGGGGAAACGAGCAGTACTTC. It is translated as CASSQLGTAGLSGRGNEQYF.

The CDR3 loop reads CASTTGPRTQYF. CDR3 coding DNA: TGTGCCAGCACCACAGGGCCACGGACCCAGTACTTC. J is TRBJ2-5 and V is TRBV28; tentatively, D is TRBD1 (6 bases). There are 12 residues in the CDR3. Trimming pared 7 bases from V and 7 bases from J, leaving 13 bases between. Germline-derived CDR1 and CDR2 are MDHEN and SYDVKM.

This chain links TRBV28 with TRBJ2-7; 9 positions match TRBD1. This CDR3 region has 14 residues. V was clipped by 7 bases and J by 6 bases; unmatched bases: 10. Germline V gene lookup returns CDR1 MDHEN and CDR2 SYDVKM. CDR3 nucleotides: TGTGCCAGCACACCGGGACAGGGACGTCGCGAGCAGTACTTC. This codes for CASTPGQGRREQYF.

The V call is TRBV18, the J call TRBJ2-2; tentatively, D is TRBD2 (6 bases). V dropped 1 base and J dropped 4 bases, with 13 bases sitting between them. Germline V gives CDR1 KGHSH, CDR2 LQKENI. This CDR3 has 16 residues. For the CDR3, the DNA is TGTGCCAGCTCACCACTTGCGCGGGAACTCACCGGGGAGCTGTTTTTT. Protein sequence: CASSPLARELTGELFF.

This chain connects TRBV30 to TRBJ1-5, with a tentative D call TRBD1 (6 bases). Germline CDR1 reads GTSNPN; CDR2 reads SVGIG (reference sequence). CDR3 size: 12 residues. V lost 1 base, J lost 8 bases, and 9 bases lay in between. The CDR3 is CAWSGGLEPQHF. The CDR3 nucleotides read TGTGCCTGGAGTGGGGGGCTGGAGCCCCAGCATTTT.

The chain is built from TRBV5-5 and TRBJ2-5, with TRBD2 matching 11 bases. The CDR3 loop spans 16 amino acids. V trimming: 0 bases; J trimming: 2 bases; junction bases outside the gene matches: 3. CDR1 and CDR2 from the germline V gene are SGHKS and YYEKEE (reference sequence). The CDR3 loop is CASSLVGLAAQETQYF. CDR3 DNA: TGTGCCAGCAGCTTGGTGGGACTAGCGGCACAAGAGACCCAGTACTTC. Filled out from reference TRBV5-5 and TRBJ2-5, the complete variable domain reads DAGVTQSPTHLIKTRGQQVTLRCSPISGHKSVSWYQQVLGQGPQFIFQYYEKEERGRGNFPDRFSARQFPNYSSELNVNALLLGDSALYLCASSLVGLAAQETQYFGPGTRLLVL.

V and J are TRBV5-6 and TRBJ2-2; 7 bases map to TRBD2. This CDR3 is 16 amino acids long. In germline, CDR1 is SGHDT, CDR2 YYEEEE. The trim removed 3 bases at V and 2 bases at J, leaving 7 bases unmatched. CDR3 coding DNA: TGTGCCAGCAGCTACCGACTAGCCGTTAACACCGGGGAGCTGTTTTTT. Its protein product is CASSYRLAVNTGELFF.

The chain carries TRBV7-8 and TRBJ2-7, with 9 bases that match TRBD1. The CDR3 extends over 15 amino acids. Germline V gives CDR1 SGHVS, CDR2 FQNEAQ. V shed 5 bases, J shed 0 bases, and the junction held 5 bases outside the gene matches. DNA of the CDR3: TGTGCCAGCAGCAGCTACAGGGGGCACTCCTACGAGCAGTACTTC. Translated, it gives CASSSYRGHSYEQYF.

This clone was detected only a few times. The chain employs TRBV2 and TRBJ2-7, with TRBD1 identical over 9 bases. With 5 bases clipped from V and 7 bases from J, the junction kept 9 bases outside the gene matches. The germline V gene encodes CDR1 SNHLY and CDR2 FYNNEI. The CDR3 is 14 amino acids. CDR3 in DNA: TGTGCCAGCAGTTACCGGGGACAGGGCAGGGAGCAGTACTTC. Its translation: CASSYRGQGREQYF.

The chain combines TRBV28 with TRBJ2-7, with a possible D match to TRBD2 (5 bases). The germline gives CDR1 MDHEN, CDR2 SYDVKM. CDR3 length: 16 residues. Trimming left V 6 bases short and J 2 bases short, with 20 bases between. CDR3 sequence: CASRSQQLLVAYEQYF. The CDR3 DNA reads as TGTGCCAGCAGATCCCAGCAACTACTAGTCGCCTACGAGCAGTACTTC. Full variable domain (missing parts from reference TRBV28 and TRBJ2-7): DVKVTQSSRYLVKRTGEKVFLECVQDMDHENMFWYRQDPGLGLRLIYFSYDVKMKEKGDIPEGYSVSREKKERFSLILESASTNQTSMYLCASRSQQLLVAYEQYFGPGTRLTVT.